This TCR beta chain is drawn from a study of cytomegalovirus exposure and HLA in healthy donors (dated by TCRdb to the late 2010s). Regarding the complete study: A later analysis indicated that the 100 to 150 validation repertoires were generated on the platform also employed for the approximately 690 repertoires of the first cohort. Besides the first cohort of about 730 subjects, a separate validation cohort made up of 90 to 150 different subjects was used. To predict cytomegalovirus infection status, the study combined high-throughput TCR immunosequencing, statistical association of individual TCRs with disease status, and machine learning. The aim of the study was to test whether cataloging public T cell receptors could identify signatures of past pathogen exposure.

Separate from the approximately 670-subject first cohort, the validation cohort of 120 subjects was the group to which the donors belonged. Points on this clone: Its antigen has not been determined. No much larger clone is present one base from it, and per-base qualities are unavailable.

Library creation used the immunoSEQ multiplex PCR assay. Processing in the source paper ran as follows. A statistical classification framework was built to diagnose cytomegalovirus status from the catalog of TCR beta chain sequences. The immuneACCESS repertoire file appears here via TCRdb, limited to in-frame rearrangements. These files lack a portion of the clones; in checked studies, under half of the deficit traces to unresolved V genes, and the cause of the others is not known. That table is the source of V, J and clone size, and D and trimming were worked out from the DNA. Across this sample there are under 400,000 clones, with approximately 85% seen only once. The top ten clonotypes cover approximately 0.95% of the sample. V and J are truncated by 3 bases and 0 bases respectively, leaving an intervening sequence of 11 bases. From cysteine to phenylalanine, the CDR3 is 15 amino acids long. Kept here is only the CDR3 DNA, which spans 45 bases and is read in frame from base 1. The germline V gene provides CDR1 SGHTA and CDR2 FQGNSA.

What the work shows at the level of the full study, not this receptor alone: Cytomegalovirus status was reported to be diagnosed by the classifier with high specificity and sensitivity in both the original and validation cohorts. A later analysis had no HLA typing for the validation cohort, so co-occurrence there was scored across all 120 or so repertoires. While some public TCRs were present in many individuals, most TCR sequences turned up only very rarely across donors. Of the cluster scores, 85% to 95% were above 0 in a later analysis, which found that TCRs clustered in the first cohort also tended to co-occur in the 120 validation repertoires. In the study, approximately 160 TCR beta chains were listed as associated with cytomegalovirus. It was suggested by the authors that the approach could potentially be generalized to other disease states and immunological phenotypes. A few of the identified cytomegalovirus-associated TCR beta chains were confirmed in vitro to be specific for cytomegalovirus antigens.

The chain is made from TRBV7-2 and TRBJ1-1; the D gene is perhaps TRBD1, on 5 matching bases. The sequence derives from a man aged 30 to 39 in good health and CMV-seronegative. The sample was PBMCs. CDR3 sequence: CASSFYWGMNTEAFF. In nucleotide form, the sequence is TGTGCCAGCAGCTTCTACTGGGGCATGAACACTGAAGCTTTCTTT.